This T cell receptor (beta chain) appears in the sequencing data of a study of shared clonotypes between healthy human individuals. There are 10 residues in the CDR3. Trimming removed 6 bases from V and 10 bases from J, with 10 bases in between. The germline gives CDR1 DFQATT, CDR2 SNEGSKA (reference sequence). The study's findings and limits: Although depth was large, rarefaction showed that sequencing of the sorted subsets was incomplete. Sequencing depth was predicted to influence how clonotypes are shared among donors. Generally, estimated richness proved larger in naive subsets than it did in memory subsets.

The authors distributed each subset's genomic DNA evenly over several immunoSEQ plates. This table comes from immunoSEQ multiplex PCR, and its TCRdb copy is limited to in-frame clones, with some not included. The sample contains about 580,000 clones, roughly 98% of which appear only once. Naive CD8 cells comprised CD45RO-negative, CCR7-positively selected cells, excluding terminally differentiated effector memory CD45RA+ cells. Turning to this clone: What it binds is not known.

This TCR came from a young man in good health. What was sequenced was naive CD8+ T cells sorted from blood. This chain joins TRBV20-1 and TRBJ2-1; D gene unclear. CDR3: CSAQLTEQFF. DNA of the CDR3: TGCAGTGCCCAGTTGACAGAGCAGTTCTTC.